Detailed here is one T cell receptor beta chain. Its cognate antigen is unknown. The table came from immunoSEQ multiplex PCR; TCRdb's copy has only in-frame clones and leaves some out. The sample lists just under 100,000 clones, around 90% occurring once. The CDR3 length is 15 residues. Germline V gene lookup returns CDR1 WSHSY and CDR2 SAAADI. V was shortened by 2 bases and J by 4 bases, with 12 bases between the two germline ends. This sample was included in a study of graft-versus-host responses after intestinal transplantation. Study-level points and caveats: Recipient marrow showed GvH clones, some seen first in ileum or blood. Allografts of patients with graft-donor T cell macrochimerism showed high graft-versus-host to host-versus-graft clone ratios.

The source of this sequence is a human patient who received an intestinal transplant, so some T cells may come from the graft donor. This chain connects TRBV10-2 to TRBJ2-1, with D possibly TRBD2 on 6 matching bases. Sequencing used PBMCs, obtained 453 days after intestinal transplant. CDR3 loop: CASSEGLATYNEQFF. The CDR3 nucleotides read TGCGCCAGCAGTGAGGGTCTAGCGACGTACAATGAGCAGTTCTTC.